This T cell receptor (beta chain) emerged from a study of T cell responses to AZD1222 COVID-19 vaccine. Repertoires were generated with immunoSEQ multiplex PCR, while TCRdb's copy carries only in-frame clones and drops some. The table has fewer than 120,000 clones, approximately 90% seen once; the top ten hold roughly 14%. The CDR3 runs 13 residues. Germline V gene lookup returns CDR1 SEHNR and CDR2 FQNEAQ (reference sequence). V lost 2 bases and J 6 bases, leaving 8 bases between the germline ends. The source of this sequence is an adult who received the AZD1222 COVID-19 vaccine. Sample: peripheral blood, taken 28 days after the second AZD1222 dose. The chain recombines TRBV7-9 with TRBJ1-5; D perhaps matches TRBD1 (5 bases). CDR3 sequence reads: CASSLQGFQPQHF. CDR3 DNA sequence: TGTGCCAGCAGCTTACAGGGATTTCAGCCCCAGCATTTT.